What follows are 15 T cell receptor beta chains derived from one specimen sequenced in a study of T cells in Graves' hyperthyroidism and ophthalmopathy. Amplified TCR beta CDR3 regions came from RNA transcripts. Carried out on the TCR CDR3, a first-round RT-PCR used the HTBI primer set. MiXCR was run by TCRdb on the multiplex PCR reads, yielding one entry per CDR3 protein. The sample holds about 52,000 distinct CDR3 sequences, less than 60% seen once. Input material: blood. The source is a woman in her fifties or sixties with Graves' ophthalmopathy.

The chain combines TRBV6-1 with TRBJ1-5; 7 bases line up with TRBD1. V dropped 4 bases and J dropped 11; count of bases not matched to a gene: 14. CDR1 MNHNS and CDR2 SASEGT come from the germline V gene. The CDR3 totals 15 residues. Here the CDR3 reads CASSVATGAGETQHF. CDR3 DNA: TGTGCCAGCAGTGTTGCAACAGGGGCAGGGGAGACCCAGCATTTT.

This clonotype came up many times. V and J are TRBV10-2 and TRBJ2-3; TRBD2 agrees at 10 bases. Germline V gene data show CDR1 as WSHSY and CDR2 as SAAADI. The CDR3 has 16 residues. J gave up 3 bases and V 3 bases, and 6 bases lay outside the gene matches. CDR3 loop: CASSDVKRGGTDTQYF. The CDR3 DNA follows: TGCGCCAGCAGTGATGTTAAGCGGGGGGGGACAGATACGCAGTATTTT.

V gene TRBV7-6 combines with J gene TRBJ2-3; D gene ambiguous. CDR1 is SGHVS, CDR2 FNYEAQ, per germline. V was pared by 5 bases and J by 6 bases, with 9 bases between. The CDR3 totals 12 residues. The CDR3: CASSRPFDTQYF. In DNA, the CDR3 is TGTGCCAGCAGCAGACCGTTTGATACGCAGTATTTT.

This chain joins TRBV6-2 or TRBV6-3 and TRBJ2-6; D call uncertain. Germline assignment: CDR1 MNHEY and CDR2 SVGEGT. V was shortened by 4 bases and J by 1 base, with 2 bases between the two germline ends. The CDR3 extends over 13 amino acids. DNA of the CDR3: TGTGCCAGCAGTTTATCTGGGGCCAACGTCCTGACTTTC. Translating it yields CASSLSGANVLTF.

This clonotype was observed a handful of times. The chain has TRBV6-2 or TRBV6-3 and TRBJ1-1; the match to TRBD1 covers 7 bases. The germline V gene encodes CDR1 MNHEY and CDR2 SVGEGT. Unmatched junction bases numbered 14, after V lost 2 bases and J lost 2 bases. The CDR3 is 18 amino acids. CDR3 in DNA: TGTGCCAGCAGTTACCCCCCCGGACAGGCCGGAACCAACACTGAAGCTTTCTTT. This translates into CASSYPPGQAGTNTEAFF.

CDR3 nucleotide sequence: TGTGCCAGTAGCGGGACTAGGCGTAGCACAGATACGCAGTATTTT. Translating gives CASSGTRRSTDTQYF. The rearrangement uses TRBV19 and TRBJ2-3; 8 positions match TRBD2. The CDR3 covers 15 residues. J was trimmed by 0 bases and V by 6 bases; bases with no gene match: 5. Germline V lookup: CDR1 LNHDA, CDR2 SQIVND (reference sequence).

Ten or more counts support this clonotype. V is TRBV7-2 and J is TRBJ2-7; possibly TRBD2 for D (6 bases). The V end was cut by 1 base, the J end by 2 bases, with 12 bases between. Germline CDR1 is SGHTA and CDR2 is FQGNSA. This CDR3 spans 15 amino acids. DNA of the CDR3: TGTGCCAGCAGCTTAGATTGGACTAAAACCTACGAGCAGTACTTC. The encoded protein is CASSLDWTKTYEQYF. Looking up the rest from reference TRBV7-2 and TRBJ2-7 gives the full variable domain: GAGVSQSPSNKVTEKGKDVELRCDPISGHTALYWYRQSLGQGLEFLIYFQGNSAPDKSGLPSDRFSAERTGGSVSTLTIQRTQQEDSAVYLCASSLDWTKTYEQYFGPGTRLTVT.

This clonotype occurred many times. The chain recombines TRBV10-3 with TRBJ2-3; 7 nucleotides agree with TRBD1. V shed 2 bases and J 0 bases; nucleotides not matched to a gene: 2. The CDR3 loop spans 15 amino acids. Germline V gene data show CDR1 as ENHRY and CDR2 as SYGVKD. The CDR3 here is CAISEKGASTDTQYF. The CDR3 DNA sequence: TGTGCCATCAGTGAGAAGGGGGCAAGCACAGATACGCAGTATTTT.

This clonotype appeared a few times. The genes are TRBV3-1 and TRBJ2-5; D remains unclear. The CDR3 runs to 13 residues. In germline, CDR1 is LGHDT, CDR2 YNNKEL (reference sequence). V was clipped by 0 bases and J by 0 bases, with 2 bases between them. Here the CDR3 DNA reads TGTGCCAGCAGCCAAGACTACCAAGAGACCCAGTACTTC. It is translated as CASSQDYQETQYF.

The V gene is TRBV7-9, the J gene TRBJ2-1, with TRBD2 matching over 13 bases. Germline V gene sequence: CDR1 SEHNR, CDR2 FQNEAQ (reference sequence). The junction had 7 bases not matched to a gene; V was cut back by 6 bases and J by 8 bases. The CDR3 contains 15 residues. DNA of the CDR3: TGTGCCAGCAGTCCCGGGACTAGCGGGACCGATGAGCAGTTCTTC. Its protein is CASSPGTSGTDEQFF.

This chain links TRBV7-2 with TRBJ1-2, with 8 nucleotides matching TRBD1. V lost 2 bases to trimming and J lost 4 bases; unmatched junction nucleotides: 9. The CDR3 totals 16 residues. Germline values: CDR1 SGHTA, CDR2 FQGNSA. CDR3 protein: CASSLSVGRGLYGYTF. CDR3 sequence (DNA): TGTGCCAGCAGCTTATCTGTTGGCAGGGGGCTCTATGGCTACACCTTC.

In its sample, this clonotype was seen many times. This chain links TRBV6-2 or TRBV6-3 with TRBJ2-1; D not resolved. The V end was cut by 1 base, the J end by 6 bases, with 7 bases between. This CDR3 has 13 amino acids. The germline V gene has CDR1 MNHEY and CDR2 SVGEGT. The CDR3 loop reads CASSYLETNEQFF. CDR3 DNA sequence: TGTGCCAGCAGTTACTTGGAGACCAATGAGCAGTTCTTC.

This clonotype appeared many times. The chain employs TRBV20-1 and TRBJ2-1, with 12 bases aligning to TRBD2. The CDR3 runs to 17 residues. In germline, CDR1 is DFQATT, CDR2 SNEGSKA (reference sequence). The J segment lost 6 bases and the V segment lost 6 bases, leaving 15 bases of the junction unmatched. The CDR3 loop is CSATGLAGRERGNEQFF. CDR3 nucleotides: TGCAGTGCCACAGGACTAGCGGGGAGAGAAAGGGGCAATGAGCAGTTCTTC.

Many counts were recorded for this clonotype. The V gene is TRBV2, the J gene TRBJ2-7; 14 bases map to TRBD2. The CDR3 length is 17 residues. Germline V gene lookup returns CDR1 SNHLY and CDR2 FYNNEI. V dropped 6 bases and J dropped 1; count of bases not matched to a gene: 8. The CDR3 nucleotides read TGTGCCAGCAGGATGGGGACTAGCGGGAGATCGTCCTACGAGCAGTACTTC. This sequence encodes CASRMGTSGRSSYEQYF.

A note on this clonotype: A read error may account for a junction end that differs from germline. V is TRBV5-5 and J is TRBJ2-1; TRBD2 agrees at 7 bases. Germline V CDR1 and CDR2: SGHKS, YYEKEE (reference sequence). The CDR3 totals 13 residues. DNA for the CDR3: TGTGCCTGCAGCTTGCTAGCGGTCAATGAGCAGTTCTTC. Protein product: CACSLLAVNEQFF.